Listed here are 28 T cell receptor beta chains from one sample, sequenced in a study of blood T cells in healthy people across ages. Through a sample-barcoded 5' primer and a J-beta primer mix, a second PCR was run for 7 to 11 cycles. TCRdb used MiXCR to reprocess the 5' RACE reads, holding one entry per CDR3 protein. The data contain 980,000 or so distinct CDR3 sequences, roughly 52% of them singletons. Sample: blood. The receptor set was obtained from a man aged 25-40 years in good health.

Ten or more counts support this clonotype. The J gene is TRBJ2-3, the V gene TRBV2, with 7 bases aligning to TRBD2. V lost 4 bases, J lost 0 bases, and 7 bases stayed unmatched. The CDR3 totals 16 residues. CDR1 is SNHLY and CDR2 is FYNNEI in the germline V gene. The CDR3 loop reads CASSAAGTTSTDTQYF. As DNA, the CDR3 is TGTGCCAGCAGTGCAGCCGGGACTACTAGCACAGATACGCAGTATTTT.

This clonotype was observed at least ten times. A much larger clone sits a single nucleotide away, making a read error possible. This chain's CDR3 is CASSLRLDSSYNEQYF. The DNA of the CDR3 is TGTGCCAGCAGCCTTCGACTAGATAGCTCCTACAATGAGCAGTACTTC. This chain connects TRBV11-2 to TRBJ2-1, with D possibly matching TRBD2 (6 bases). The J call is in doubt because the DNA end fits TRBJ2-7 better. Germline V CDR1 and CDR2: SGHAT, FQNNGV. This CDR3 region has 16 residues.

This sequence joins TRBV2 and TRBJ1-2; 7 bases align to TRBD1. Germline V gene lookup returns CDR1 SNHLY and CDR2 FYNNEI. The CDR3 totals 14 residues. Trimming removed 5 bases from V and 4 bases from J; junction bases left unmatched: 7. CDR3 in DNA: TGTGCCAGCAGTTCACAGGGGTCGATCTATGGCTACACCTTC. Protein sequence: CASSSQGSIYGYTF.

The V and J genes are TRBV28 and TRBJ1-5; D remains ambiguous. The V end lost 3 bases, the J end lost 1 base, and 13 bases lay between the germline ends. The germline V gene encodes CDR1 MDHEN and CDR2 SYDVKM. The CDR3 has 16 residues. Written as DNA, the CDR3 is TGTGCCAGCAGTTTTCTCCAGAGAATAAGCAATCAGCCCCAGCATTTT. This codes for CASSFLQRISNQPQHF.

This sequence joins TRBV29-1 and TRBJ2-4; 12 bases match TRBD2. Germline CDR1 is SQVTM and CDR2 is ANQGSEA. Trimming cost V 1 base and J 13 bases; bases outside gene matches: 5. The CDR3 sequence is 13 residues long. DNA for the CDR3: TGCAGCGTTGAAGCTAGCGGGGGGGCGGCGCAGTACTTC. Protein: CSVEASGGAAQYF.

The V gene is TRBV5-1, the J gene TRBJ2-1; tentative D call: TRBD2 (6 bases). Germline V gene lookup returns CDR1 SGHRS and CDR2 YFSETQ. The CDR3 has 16 residues. V dropped 0 bases and J dropped 2 bases, with 12 bases sitting between them. In nucleotides, the CDR3 is TGCGCCAGCAGCTTGGGGGCGGGGCAGGCCTACAATGAGCAGTTCTTC. Its protein product is CASSLGAGQAYNEQFF.

V gene TRBV5-1 combines with J gene TRBJ2-5, with TRBD1 as a possible D gene (6 bases). The better agreement between TRBJ2-7 and the DNA end casts doubt on the J call. The CDR3 is 13 amino acids. In germline, CDR1 is SGHRS, CDR2 YFSETQ. The CDR3, as DNA: TGCGCCAGCAGCGTGGGGGCGAGCGCCGAGCAGTACTTC. Its protein product is CASSVGASAEQYF.

The genes are TRBV10-3 and TRBJ1-6; D is possibly TRBD1 (5 bases). This CDR3 is 14 amino acids long. The germline CDR1 and CDR2 sequences are ENHRY and SYGVKD. V was clipped by 8 bases and J by 6 bases, with 14 bases between them. The CDR3 DNA reads as TGTGCCATCCGGGGGAAGGACACTAATTCACCCCTCCACTTT. Translating it yields CAIRGKDTNSPLHF.

This clonotype was detected once. This sequence joins TRBV3-1 and TRBJ1-1; 9 positions match TRBD1. Losses at the gene ends were 3 bases for V and 1 base for J; bases not matched to a gene: 6. The CDR3 loop spans 16 amino acids. Germline V gene lookup returns CDR1 LGHDT and CDR2 YNNKEL (reference sequence). CDR3 in amino acids: CASSQGQGRGNTEAFF. CDR3 nucleotides: TGTGCCAGCAGCCAGGGACAGGGCAGGGGGAACACTGAAGCTTTCTTT.

V and J are TRBV6-2 or TRBV6-3 and TRBJ1-1; D uncertain. CDR3 length equals 14 residues. The germline gives CDR1 MNHEY, CDR2 SVGEGT. Trimming removed 7 bases at V and 0 bases at J, with 12 bases between. The CDR3: CASNREVMNTEAFF. CDR3 bases: TGTGCCAGCAATAGAGAGGTCATGAACACTGAAGCTTTCTTT.

This clonotype was seen a few times. V is TRBV5-6 and J is TRBJ1-2, with unresolved D. Between the trimmed V and J ends, which lost 1 base and 4 bases, there was a span of 8 bases. Germline values: CDR1 SGHDT, CDR2 YYEEEE. There are 13 residues in the CDR3. The CDR3 nucleotides read TGTGCCAGCAGCTTGAATAGCCCCTATGGCTACACCTTC. This sequence encodes CASSLNSPYGYTF.

The chain uses TRBV20-1 and TRBJ2-7; possibly TRBD2 for D (6 bases). The germline CDR1 and CDR2 sequences are DFQATT and SNEGSKA (reference sequence). This CDR3 is built from 14 residues. V lost 2 bases and J 0 bases, leaving 11 bases between the germline ends. The CDR3 spells CSARSGGLSYEQYF. For the CDR3, the DNA is TGCAGTGCTAGAAGTGGAGGGCTCTCCTACGAGCAGTACTTC.

CDR3 nucleotide sequence: TGTGCCCCCTCCAAGGACAGGGGGACAGGTGAGCAGTTCTTC. Translated, it gives CAPSKDRGTGEQFF. The rearrangement uses TRBV24-1 and TRBJ2-1; 10 bases match TRBD1. Unmatched junction bases numbered 13, after V lost 12 bases and J lost 9 bases. CDR1 and CDR2 from the germline V gene are KGHDR and SFDVKD. CDR3 size: 14 residues.

This clonotype appeared a single time. The V and J genes are TRBV3-1 and TRBJ2-5, with D perhaps matching TRBD1 (6 bases). The germline gives CDR1 LGHDT, CDR2 YNNKEL (reference sequence). Trimming removed 1 base at V and 5 bases at J, with 11 bases between. The CDR3 is made up of 14 amino acids. CDR3 loop: CASSQAQGPETQYF. CDR3 bases: TGTGCCAGCAGCCAAGCCCAGGGGCCGGAGACCCAGTACTTC.

The chain recombines TRBV27 with TRBJ2-7, with TRBD2 identical over 8 bases. CDR3 length: 15 residues. V trimming: 2 bases; J trimming: 7 bases; junction bases outside the gene matches: 10. Germline loops: CDR1 MNHEY, CDR2 SMNVEV (reference sequence). In nucleotides, the CDR3 is TGTGCCAGCAGTTTAGGGGGACTAGGGCTCCTTGAGCAGTACTTC. Protein product: CASSLGGLGLLEQYF.

In regard to this clonotype: This may stem from a read error, because a much larger clone lies one nucleotide away. The chain joins TRBV6-6 to TRBJ2-1; D gene uncertain. This CDR3 has 12 amino acids. CDR1 MNHNY and CDR2 SVGAGI come from the germline V gene (reference sequence). V was shortened by 2 bases and J by 5 bases, with 4 bases between the two germline ends. The CDR3 DNA reads as TGTGCCAGCAGTTACGAGGACAATGAGCAGTTCTTC. Translating gives CASSYEDNEQFF.

The chain employs TRBV18 and TRBJ1-1; no reliable D call. Germline loops: CDR1 KGHSH, CDR2 LQKENI. Trimming cost V 3 bases and J 6 bases, with 8 bases left between them. The CDR3 contains 12 residues. CDR3 bases: TGTGCCAGCTCACCGATGGCAGCTGAAGCTTTCTTT. As protein: CASSPMAAEAFF.

V and J are TRBV7-2 and TRBJ2-1; 7 positions agree with TRBD1. The ends lost 5 bases at V and 3 bases at J; junction bases unmatched: 10. Germline-derived CDR1 and CDR2 are SGHTA and FQGNSA. This CDR3 spans 16 amino acids. The CDR3 coding sequence is TGTGCCAGCAGCCCCCAGGGGGAGAGGCTCTACAATGAGCAGTTCTTC. Encoded protein: CASSPQGERLYNEQFF.

Turning to this clonotype: Possible read error: a much larger clone is one base away. The chain carries TRBV7-2 and TRBJ2-1, with D perhaps being TRBD1 or TRBD2 (5 bases each). The CDR3 length is 15 residues. Germline lookup yields CDR1 SGHTA and CDR2 FQGNSA. The CDR3 loop reads CASSLTRDGYNVQFF. The CDR3 DNA follows: TGTGCCAGCAGCTTGACTCGGGACGGCTACAATGTGCAGTTCTTC.

The rearrangement uses TRBV10-3 and TRBJ1-6, with no clear D. Germline V lookup: CDR1 ENHRY, CDR2 SYGVKD. The CDR3 totals 14 residues. V was clipped by 4 bases and J by 7 bases, with 11 bases between them. The CDR3 coding sequence is TGTGCCATCAGTGGGGATGGGATGAATTCACCCCTCCACTTT. Amino acids: CAISGDGMNSPLHF.

This chain uses TRBV5-8 with TRBJ1-6, with 9 bases matching TRBD1. This CDR3 is built from 16 residues. V shed 3 bases and J 8 bases; nucleotides not matched to a gene: 9. The germline V gene has CDR1 SGHTS and CDR2 YDEGEE. The DNA of the CDR3 is TGTGCCAGCAGCTCTAAACAGGGGGCGAGCGATTCACCCCTCCACTTT. This gives the protein CASSSKQGASDSPLHF.

The genes are TRBV11-2 and TRBJ2-3; tentatively, D is TRBD1 (6 bases). V lost 4 bases and J 7 bases, leaving 18 bases between the germline ends. This CDR3 comprises 15 residues. Germline assignment: CDR1 SGHAT and CDR2 FQNNGV. The CDR3: CASSSAGVRGYTQYF. The CDR3 coding sequence is TGTGCCAGCAGCTCGGCAGGGGTGCGAGGATATACGCAGTATTTT. The whole variable domain, filled in from reference TRBV11-2 and TRBJ2-3, reads EAGVAQSPRYKIIEKRQSVAFWCNPISGHATLYWYQQILGQGPKLLIQFQNNGVVDDSQLPKDRFSAERLKGVDSTLKIQPAKLEDSAVYLCASSSAGVRGYTQYFGPGTRLTVL.

This chain links TRBV29-1 with TRBJ1-4, with D perhaps matching TRBD1 (5 bases). Trimming shortened V by 3 bases and J by 5 bases, and 16 bases separated the two germline ends. The CDR3 extends over 15 amino acids. Per germline, CDR1 SQVTM and CDR2 ANQGSEA. The CDR3 sequence is CSVEGWQGINEKLFF. The CDR3 DNA sequence: TGCAGCGTTGAGGGCTGGCAGGGAATCAATGAAAAACTGTTTTTT.

Notes on this clonotype: The junction departs from the called germline gene at one end, perhaps through a read error. For the CDR3, the DNA is TGTACCAGCAGCTCGACAGGGGGCGAATGGGAGACCCAGTACTTC. Its translation: CTSSSTGGEWETQYF. V and J are TRBV2 and TRBJ2-5; 10 bases map to TRBD1. CDR1 SNHLY and CDR2 FYNNEI come from the germline V gene. The CDR3 is 15 amino acids.

This clonotype occurred a few times. The CDR3 protein is CSASIGRGQRENGANVLTF. The CDR3 DNA reads TGCAGTGCTAGTATTGGGCGGGGACAGAGGGAGAATGGGGCCAACGTCCTGACTTTC. This chain links TRBV20-1 with TRBJ2-6, with D possibly matching TRBD1 (7 bases). The length of the CDR3 is 19 residues. The germline V gene has CDR1 DFQATT and CDR2 SNEGSKA (reference sequence). V was shortened by 3 bases and J by 3 bases, with 24 bases between the two germline ends.

This clonotype appeared once. The chain uses TRBV5-1 and TRBJ2-5, with a tentative D call TRBD1 (6 bases). The end of the DNA is better explained by TRBJ2-7, so the J call may be wrong. CDR3 length: 14 residues. Germline CDR1 SGHRS, CDR2 YFSETQ. The CDR3 region is CASSLTQGNYEQYF. DNA of the CDR3: TGCGCCAGCAGCTTGACACAGGGAAATTACGAGCAGTACTTC.

This clonotype was found once. The chain links TRBV5-1 to TRBJ1-1; the D gene is possibly TRBD1 (5 bases). The CDR3 loop spans 14 amino acids. Germline loops: CDR1 SGHRS, CDR2 YFSETQ. Trimming removed 0 bases from V and 4 bases from J, with 10 bases in between. Here the CDR3 DNA reads TGCGCCAGCAGCTTGGCTTCCGGGACCACTGAAGCTTTCTTT. As protein: CASSLASGTTEAFF.

The CDR3 DNA is TGCAGTGCTAGGGCAGGGACTCTGGATTCACCCCTCCACTTT. It codes for CSARAGTLDSPLHF. The chain links TRBV20-1 to TRBJ1-6; D may be TRBD1 (5 bases). The V end was cut by 3 bases, the J end by 8 bases, with 14 bases between. In germline, CDR1 is DFQATT, CDR2 SNEGSKA (reference sequence). This CDR3 contains 14 residues.